This T cell receptor beta chain was sequenced during a study of vaccination and CD4 T cells after COVID-19. Study-wide context: Post-vaccination specimens were collected at a median of approximately 72 days following dose two (range 14 to 241).

Deletions cut 6 bases from V and 5 bases from J, with 12 bases between. In germline, CDR1 is SGHRS, CDR2 YFSETQ. This CDR3 spans 13 amino acids. As concerns this clonotype: Its cognate antigen is unknown.

As for treatment: roughly 11-day PBMC culture with coronavirus spike peptide pools or control peptides (ViraFEST assay). Points from the study as a whole: Apart from involving relatively few convalescent patients, the work omitted early post-infection timepoints.

The Oncomine TCR Beta short-read assay was applied to DNA of cultured CD4+ T cells. MiXCR was run by TCRdb on the PCR reads, yielding one entry per CDR3 protein. Of under 15,000 distinct CDR3 sequences in the sample, roughly 52% were seen once. The sample was CD4+ T cells from blood, cultured in vitro. The TCR sequence derives from a human donor who had recovered from COVID-19. V usage is TRBV5-1 and J usage is TRBJ2-1; no definite D call. Here the CDR3 DNA reads TGCGCCAGCAAGCTTGGGTACAACAATGAGCAGTTCTTC. Protein sequence: CASKLGYNNEQFF. Together with reference TRBV5-1 and TRBJ2-1, the CDR3 gives the full variable domain: KAGVTQTPRYLIKTRGQQVTLSCSPISGHRSVSWYQQTPGQGLQFLFEYFSETQRNKGNFPGRFSGRQFSNSRSEMNVSTLELGDSALYLCASKLGYNNEQFFGPGTRLTVL.